The rows below give T cell receptor beta chains drawn from one sample of a study of T cell repertoires in cytomegalovirus infection. TCRdb used MiXCR to reprocess the reads, holding one entry per CDR3 protein. The table has around 210,000 distinct CDR3 sequences, approximately 7% seen once. Source material: PBMCs. Receptors were obtained from a human donor in good health (CMV status not recorded). Some clones in this sample may be carry-over from other donors' samples. Both conserved end residues are part of each CDR3.

>TRBV20-1
CSARPGTVSSGYTF
>TRBV4-3
CASSHLYQETQYF
>TRBV7-2
CASRQLAGGRTGELFF
>TRBV7-9
CASRPGTGGSWSEKLFF
>TRBV30
CAWSVPGTGKYQPQHF
>TRBV2
CASNGDRVDQPQHF
>TRBV7-2
CASSFLAGGKTQYF
>TRBV27
CASSLRQGYTEAFF
>TRBV20-1
CSARSLENGELFF
>TRBV19
CASSMTGDTQYF
>TRBV28
CASSFPTSYGENYGYTF
>TRBV28
CASIRTGPYEQYF
>TRBV5-1
CASSRLGLDEKLFF
>TRBV5-6
CASSPGVRRVRNTEAFF
>TRBV4-1
CASSQEPGQGFYGYTF
>TRBV2
CASSEYETQYF
>TRBV7-2
CASSPTGGVGELFF
>TRBV11-3
CASSPVGGLEQFF
>TRBV5-1
CASSLATGEDQPQHF
>TRBV7-9
CASSPEGNQPQHF
>TRBV7-9
CASSLAQGQLYEQYF
>TRBV10-3
CAISESGAGKFF
>TRBV7-2
CASSLVVRRGGVYEQYF
>TRBV4-3
CASSQEGAGAFF
>TRBV28
CASSETRTFRKYF
>TRBV20-1
CSARDHGTSGETQYF
>TRBV6-6
CASKQGDSGNTIYF
>TRBV12-3/TRBV12-4
CASRPTGDSGNTIYF
>TRBV6-5
CASSGLAGTLGF
>TRBV7-6
CASSRALGYEQYF
>TRBV7-6
CASSLGAGQGLETQYF
>TRBV6-2/TRBV6-3
CASSPREDVLYF
>TRBV28
CASSKQGSGANVLTF
>TRBV24-1
CATSDSGDRNLNEQFF
>TRBV10-3
CAIRVEAGTDTQYF
>TRBV15
CATASTGDQETQYF
>TRBV29-1
CSVEAGGGSDTQYF
>TRBV6-2/TRBV6-3
CASSSLGNYGYTF
>TRBV12-3/TRBV12-4
CASSPRPPGQPYEQYF
>TRBV29-1
CSVEQGRQETQYF
>TRBV20-1
CSARDLGQGDWSNSPLHF
>TRBV7-2
CASSFSGGRYEQYF
>TRBV29-1
CSVTGVEEQYF
>TRBV7-2
CASSEIGSGTQYF
>TRBV4-2
CASRSANYGYTF
>TRBV12-3/TRBV12-4
CASSLARARGEAFF
>TRBV20-1
CSASPPTGPNEKLFF
>TRBV5-6
CASSLAGGQGAFF
>TRBV20-1
CSALLGGGATDTQYF
>TRBV7-2
CASSLREAFF
>TRBV2
CASRGGTYEQYF
>TRBV11-2
CASSLDLQGAWNSPLHF
>TRBV6-1
CASIDRGIIGTEAFF
>TRBV6-1
CASSARDRLRGEAFF
>TRBV20-1
CSARPNRQGEADTQYF
>TRBV29-1
CSFTRGDTQYF
>TRBV20-1
CSARLQAPTDTQYF
>TRBV12-3/TRBV12-4
CASSLKGTGSGAFF
>TRBV9
CASSVGDRVGEQYF